What follows are 9 T cell receptor beta chains derived from one specimen sequenced in a study of cytomegalovirus exposure and HLA in healthy donors. The PCR ran on 60 Vbeta and 13 Jbeta primers. Only in-frame clones appear in the TCRdb table, and some are missing; sequencing was by immunoSEQ multiplex PCR. The repertoire consists of 120,000 to 150,000 clones, with over 75% occurring once and the leading ten covering roughly 0.69%. The sequenced sample was PBMCs. The receptors here all came from a male donor in good health and CMV-seronegative.

This clone appeared once. The rearrangement uses TRBV6-5 and TRBJ2-1; 9 positions agree with TRBD2. Germline V lookup: CDR1 MNHEY, CDR2 SVGAGI. J lost 12 bases, V lost 2 bases, and 11 bases had no gene match. The CDR3 extends over 15 amino acids. This CDR3 is CASSYLSGGPLGQFF. The CDR3 nucleotides are TGTGCCAGCAGTTACCTCAGCGGGGGGCCACTAGGGCAGTTCTTC.

The chain carries TRBV19 and TRBJ2-1; 14 bases match TRBD2. This CDR3 comprises 16 residues. Germline V gene sequence: CDR1 LNHDA, CDR2 SQIVND (reference sequence). The trim removed 7 bases at V and 7 bases at J, leaving 9 bases unmatched. The CDR3 loop is CASTRMGLAGENEQFF. In DNA, the CDR3 is TGTGCCAGTACAAGGATGGGACTAGCGGGAGAAAATGAGCAGTTCTTC.

The chain employs TRBV10-3 and TRBJ2-1, with 9 bases that match TRBD2. Germline CDR1 and CDR2: ENHRY and SYGVKD. This CDR3 is built from 14 residues. The V and J ends lost 6 bases and 4 bases, in that order; junction bases with no gene match: 4. CDR3 sequence reads: CAISPTSGYNEQFF. The CDR3 DNA sequence: TGTGCCATCAGCCCGACTAGCGGATACAATGAGCAGTTCTTC.

V and J are TRBV19 and TRBJ2-2; 10 nucleotides line up with TRBD2. CDR1 LNHDA and CDR2 SQIVND come from the germline V gene (reference sequence). This CDR3 has 16 amino acids. J gave up 4 bases and V 7 bases, and 9 bases lay outside the gene matches. The CDR3 is CASTPLAGVRTGELFF. DNA of the CDR3: TGTGCCAGTACCCCCCTAGCGGGAGTTCGCACCGGGGAGCTGTTTTTT.

This chain uses TRBV4-2 with TRBJ2-7; weak D call: TRBD2 (6 bases). V was trimmed by 0 bases and J by 4 bases, leaving 13 bases between them. This CDR3 is 15 amino acids long. Per germline, CDR1 LGHNA and CDR2 YNFKEQ. CDR3 sequence (DNA): TGTGCCAGCAGCCAAGAAAGGGGCAGCGGGTACGAGCAGTACTTC. This gives the protein CASSQERGSGYEQYF.

The chain links TRBV11-2 to TRBJ2-5; 9 bases are a match to TRBD1. The V gene's germline CDR1 is SGHAT and CDR2 FQNNGV. This CDR3 region has 15 residues. Germline trimming cut 5 bases from V and 2 bases from J; bases unmatched to any gene: 6. CDR3 nucleotides: TGTGCCAGCAGCCCCGGGACAGGGTCTCAAGAGACCCAGTACTTC. Its translation: CASSPGTGSQETQYF. Full variable domain (remainder filled in from reference TRBV11-2 and TRBJ2-5): EAGVAQSPRYKIIEKRQSVAFWCNPISGHATLYWYQQILGQGPKLLIQFQNNGVVDDSQLPKDRFSAERLKGVDSTLKIQPAKLEDSAVYLCASSPGTGSQETQYFGPGTRLLVL.

The chain has TRBV2 and TRBJ2-1, with 9 nucleotides matching TRBD2. J gave up 2 bases and V 7 bases, and 3 bases lay outside the gene matches. CDR1 and CDR2 (germline): SNHLY, FYNNEI. This CDR3 spans 14 amino acids. This CDR3 reads CASTASGAYNEQFF. The DNA for the CDR3 is TGTGCCAGCACGGCTAGCGGGGCCTACAATGAGCAGTTCTTC.

The chain combines TRBV2 with TRBJ1-1, with D unresolved. V lost 6 bases and J 4 bases, leaving 12 bases between the germline ends. Germline-derived CDR1 and CDR2 are SNHLY and FYNNEI. The CDR3 runs 13 residues. CDR3: CASSRDPVTEAFF. The CDR3 DNA reads as TGTGCCAGCAGCCGGGATCCTGTCACTGAAGCTTTCTTT.

The rearrangement joins TRBV5-1 to TRBJ1-2; D not resolved. This CDR3 has 16 residues. V lost 2 bases and J 8 bases, leaving 22 bases between the germline ends. Germline values: CDR1 SGHRS, CDR2 YFSETQ. In nucleotides, the CDR3 is TGCGCCAGCAGCTTTAGGGAGGACGCGTCTTTAGAGGGCTACACCTTC. Protein product: CASSFREDASLEGYTF.